A selection of T cell receptor beta chains follows, all from one sample in a study of blood T cell repertoires in COVID-19. Libraries were prepared by immunoSEQ multiplex PCR; TCRdb keeps only in-frame clonotypes and omits some of them. The sample comprises about 150,000 clones, about 85% of which are singletons, and around 8% rests with the top ten. The sample was peripheral blood. These TCRs come from a woman of 80 years or more with COVID-19, enrolled during active disease. The CDR3 runs from the conserved cysteine through the conserved F or W. The D gene is left open where the match is weak. Only some rows state a clone size, as once, few, many or a class for expanded clones.

V	J	D	size	DNA	CDR3
TRBV5-1	TRBJ1-1	.	.	TGCGCCAGCAGCTTAGGACAACCTAACACTGAAGCTTTCTTT	CASSLGQPNTEAFF
TRBV7-8	TRBJ1-3	.	few	TGTGCCAGCAGCTTAGCGCGCATTCCTCTAGGAAACACCATATATTTT	CASSLARIPLGNTIYF
TRBV27	TRBJ2-1	TRBD2	.	TGTGCCAGCGCCTATTTGTCTAGCGGAAACAATGAGCAGTTCTTC	CASAYLSSGNNEQFF
TRBV11-2	TRBJ1-1	.	once	TGTGCCAGCAGCTTAGAACTAACCGGCAGGGTTGAAGCTTTCTTT	CASSLELTGRVEAFF
TRBV18	TRBJ1-2	.	.	TGTGCCAGCTCAGACAGCAAGGGGAACTATGGCTACACCTTC	CASSDSKGNYGYTF
TRBV19	TRBJ1-3	.	.	TGTGCCAGTAGTATTCCGCCGCGCACCATATATTTT	CASSIPPRTIYF
TRBV28	TRBJ1-5	.	.	TGTGCCAGCAGTTTATCCGGTTCCCGCAATCAGCCCCAGCATTTT	CASSLSGSRNQPQHF
TRBV19	TRBJ2-3	TRBD2	once	TGTGCCTCAAGACTAGCGGGCACAGATACGCAGTATTTT	CASRLAGTDTQYF
TRBV11-2	TRBJ1-6	TRBD1	.	TGTGCCAGCAGTACAGGGGCGGTCTCACCCCTCCACTTT	CASSTGAVSPLHF
TRBV9	TRBJ1-1	.	.	TGTGCCAGCAGCCCGAGGGTGGTGAACACTGAAGCTTTCTTT	CASSPRVVNTEAFF
TRBV5-5	TRBJ1-1	.	.	TGTGCCAGCAGCTTCCCCCCCACGTCAGGGAACACTGAAGCTTTCTTT	CASSFPPTSGNTEAFF
TRBV6-1	TRBJ1-1	.	.	TGTGCCAGCAGTGAATTGTGGCAGGGAGGTGCTTTCTTT	CASSELWQGGAFF
TRBV5-6	TRBJ2-5	.	.	TGTGCCAGCAGCTTGGACCGGGAGACCCAGTACTTC	CASSLDRETQYF